This T cell receptor beta chain was retrieved from a study of human T cells and chemical hapten exposure. Study-level information: Investigators sensitized about 2 cm by about 2 cm of upper inner arm skin with 2% DPC. Upper-back patch tests with 0.01% DPC were read at 6 days.

Time point indicated: patch test 1, 2 weeks after DPC sensitization. Noted treatment: therapeutic diphenylcyclopropenone sensitization with weekly scalp DPC. Participating donors were patients with alopecia, aged 18 to 70 years, considered appropriate candidates for DPC. Authors' data handling: From around 25,000 to 690,000 TCRs were found per sample, with a median of approximately 92,000. TCRdb reprocessed the RACE reads with MiXCR, giving one entry per CDR3 protein. These V and J calls rely on TCRdb rather than the paper's analysis. This table has about 120,000 distinct CDR3 sequences, roughly 15% appearing once. There are many counts of this clonotype. The ends were cut back, 4 bases at V and 3 bases at J, with 16 bases in the middle. Germline V gene sequence: CDR1 SGHKS, CDR2 YYEKEE (reference sequence). CDR3 length: 15 residues.

The receptor's source is a man between 18 and 35 years old with alopecia areata. Some clones in this sample may be carry-over from other donors' samples. The source was whole blood, collected in connection with sensitization to the hapten diphenylcyclopropenone (DPC). V is TRBV5-5 and J is TRBJ1-1, with D perhaps matching TRBD1 (5 bases). CDR3 protein: CASSRDQGQYTEAFF. CDR3 DNA sequence: TGTGCCAGCAGCCGCGATCAGGGCCAGTACACTGAAGCTTTCTTT.